This TCR beta chain comes out of a study of post-analysis software for immune sequencing data. Concerning this clonotype: Its antigen is unidentified.

CDR3 size: 13 residues. The germline V gene encodes CDR1 DFQATT and CDR2 SNEGSKA (reference sequence). Trimming took off 0 bases at V and 6 bases at J, with 9 bases between the two ends. Study conclusions and caveats: The five TRBV segments detected at higher frequency in patients than in controls included TRBV5-6, TRBV5-1 and TRBV20-1.

Prepared TCR beta cDNA libraries contained unique molecular identifiers. TCRdb re-called the PCR reads through MiXCR, storing one row per CDR3 protein. The sample yields about 540,000 distinct CDR3 sequences, under 40% seen once. The clonotype was recovered from a girl aged 2-17 years with multiple sclerosis. The source material was blood. The rearrangement uses TRBV20-1 and TRBJ1-5; D is uncertain. The CDR3 protein is CSAREAGGQPQHF. CDR3 in DNA: TGCAGTGCTAGAGAGGCAGGCGGTCAGCCCCAGCATTTT.